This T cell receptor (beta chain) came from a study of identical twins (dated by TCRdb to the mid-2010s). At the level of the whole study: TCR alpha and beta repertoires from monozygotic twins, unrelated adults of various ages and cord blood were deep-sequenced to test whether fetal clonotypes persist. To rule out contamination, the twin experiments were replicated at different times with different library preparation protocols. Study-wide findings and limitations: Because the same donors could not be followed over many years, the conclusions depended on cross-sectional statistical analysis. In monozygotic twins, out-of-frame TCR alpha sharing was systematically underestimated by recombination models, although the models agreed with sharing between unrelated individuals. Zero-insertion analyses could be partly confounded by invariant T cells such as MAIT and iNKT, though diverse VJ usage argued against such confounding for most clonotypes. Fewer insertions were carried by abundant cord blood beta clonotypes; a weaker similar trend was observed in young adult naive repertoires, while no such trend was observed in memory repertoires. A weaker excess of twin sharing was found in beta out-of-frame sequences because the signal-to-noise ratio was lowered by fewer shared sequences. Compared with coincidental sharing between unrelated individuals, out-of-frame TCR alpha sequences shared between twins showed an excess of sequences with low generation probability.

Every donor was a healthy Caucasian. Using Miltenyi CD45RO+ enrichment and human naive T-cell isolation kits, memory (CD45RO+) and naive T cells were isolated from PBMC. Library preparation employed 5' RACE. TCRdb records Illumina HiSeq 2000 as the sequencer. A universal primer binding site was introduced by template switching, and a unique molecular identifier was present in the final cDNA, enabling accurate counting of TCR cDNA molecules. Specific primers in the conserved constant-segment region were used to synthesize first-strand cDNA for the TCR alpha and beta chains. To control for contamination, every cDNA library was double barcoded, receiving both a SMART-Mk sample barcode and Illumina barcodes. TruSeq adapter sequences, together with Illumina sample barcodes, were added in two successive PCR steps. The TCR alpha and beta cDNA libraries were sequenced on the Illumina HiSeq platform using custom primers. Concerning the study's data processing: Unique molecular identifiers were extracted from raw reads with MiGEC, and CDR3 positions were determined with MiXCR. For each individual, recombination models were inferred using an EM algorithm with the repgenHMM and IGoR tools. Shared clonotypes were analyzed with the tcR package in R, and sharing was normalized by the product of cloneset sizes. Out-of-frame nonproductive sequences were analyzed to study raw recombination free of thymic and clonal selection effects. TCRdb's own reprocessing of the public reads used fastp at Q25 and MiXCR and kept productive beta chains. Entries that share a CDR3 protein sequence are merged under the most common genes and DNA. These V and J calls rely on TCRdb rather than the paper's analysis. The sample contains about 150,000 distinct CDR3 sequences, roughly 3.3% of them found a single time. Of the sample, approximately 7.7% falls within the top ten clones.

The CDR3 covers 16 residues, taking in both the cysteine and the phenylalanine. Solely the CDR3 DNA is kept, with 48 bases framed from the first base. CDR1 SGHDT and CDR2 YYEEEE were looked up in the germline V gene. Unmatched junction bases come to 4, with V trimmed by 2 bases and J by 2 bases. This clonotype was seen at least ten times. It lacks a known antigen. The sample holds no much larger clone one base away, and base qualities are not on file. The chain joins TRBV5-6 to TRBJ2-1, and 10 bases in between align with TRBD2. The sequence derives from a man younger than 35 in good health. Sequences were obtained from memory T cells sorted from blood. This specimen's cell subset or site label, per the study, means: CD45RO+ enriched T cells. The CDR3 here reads CASSFRSGRPYNEQFF. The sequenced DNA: TGTGCCAGCAGCTTTCGTAGCGGGAGGCCCTACAATGAGCAGTTCTTC.